Presented here are 9 T cell receptor beta chains from one specimen sequenced in a study of type 1 regulatory T cells. MiXCR, applied by TCRdb to the reads, yields one record per CDR3 protein. The sample consists of 60,000 to 70,000 distinct CDR3 sequences, nearly 65% of them appearing once. These TCRs are of unknown antigen specificity. Sequencing was carried out using cultured T cells, either the whole culture or a sorted T cell fraction (not recorded which). Subset of the sample: Tr1-enriched cell product generated in vitro against host alloantigens. Source of these receptors: a human donor in good health.

This chain joins TRBV18 and TRBJ2-2; maybe TRBD2 (6 bases). Germline CDR1 KGHSH, CDR2 LQKENI. Trimming pared 3 bases from V and 1 base from J, leaving 18 bases between. This CDR3 has 18 residues. CDR3 in DNA: TGTGCCAGCTCACCCCTCGGCGGGACTGGTGGGAACACCGGGGAGCTGTTTTTT. Protein product: CASSPLGGTGGNTGELFF.

The chain employs TRBV7-2 and TRBJ2-1, with D possibly TRBD2 on 5 matching bases. The length of the CDR3 is 13 residues. The germline gives CDR1 SGHTA, CDR2 FQGNSA. Trimming left V 4 bases short and J 5 bases short, with 9 bases between. CDR3 loop: CASSSWTDNEQFF. The CDR3 coding sequence is TGTGCCAGCAGCTCCTGGACTGACAATGAGCAGTTCTTC.

J is TRBJ2-3 and V is TRBV29-1; 11 nucleotides match TRBD2. The CDR3 contains 15 residues. CDR1 is SQVTM and CDR2 is ANQGSEA in the germline V gene. V gave up 2 bases and J gave up 4 bases; unmatched junction bases: 5. The CDR3 region is CSVENSGRVADTQYF. DNA of the CDR3: TGCAGCGTTGAAAATAGCGGGAGGGTCGCAGATACGCAGTATTTT.

J is TRBJ2-3 and V is TRBV7-9, with D perhaps matching TRBD1 or TRBD2 (5 bases each). Trimming removed 5 bases at V and 1 base at J, with 19 bases between. The germline gives CDR1 SEHNR, CDR2 FQNEAQ (reference sequence). This CDR3 has 17 residues. CDR3 amino acids: CASSPPSGRWGTDTQYF. The CDR3 region has the DNA TGTGCCAGCAGCCCCCCGTCGGGACGGTGGGGCACAGATACGCAGTATTTT.

Many counts were recorded for this clonotype. CDR3: CASSSIDRLIKHQPQHF. The CDR3 coding sequence is TGTGCCAGCAGTTCAATCGACAGACTTATTAAACATCAGCCCCAGCATTTT. The chain links TRBV6-6 to TRBJ1-5; weak D call: TRBD1 (5 bases). With 4 bases removed from V and 5 bases from J, the gap between germline ends came to 21 bases. CDR3 size: 17 residues. CDR1 is MNHNY, CDR2 SVGAGI, per germline (reference sequence).

In DNA form, the CDR3 reads TGCGCCAGCAGTACCCAGGGGAGGGATGGCTACACCTTC. It yields the protein CASSTQGRDGYTF. The chain carries TRBV10-2 and TRBJ1-2; D is possibly TRBD1 (6 bases). Germline assignment: CDR1 WSHSY and CDR2 SAAADI. The CDR3 loop spans 13 amino acids. The germline V and J ends were trimmed by 5 bases and 6 bases, with 13 bases remaining between them.

CDR3 sequence (DNA): TGCGCCAGCAGCCAAGGGCGTGGGGGGTCTTACTACGAGCAGTACTTC. Its protein is CASSQGRGGSYYEQYF. The rearrangement links TRBV4-1 to TRBJ2-7; maybe TRBD2 (6 bases). The CDR3 contains 16 residues. Trimming removed 1 base from V and 3 bases from J, with 16 bases in between. Germline-derived CDR1 and CDR2 are MGHRA and YSYEKL.

The chain combines TRBV5-1 with TRBJ2-1, with no clear D. Trimming removed 0 bases at V and 7 bases at J, with 8 bases between. Germline-derived CDR1 and CDR2 are SGHRS and YFSETQ. The CDR3 runs to 13 residues. The CDR3: CASSLEWQNEQFF. In nucleotides, the CDR3 is TGCGCCAGCAGCTTGGAGTGGCAAAATGAGCAGTTCTTC.

The chain carries TRBV19 and TRBJ1-2; D is uncertain. The CDR3 covers 13 residues. The ends were cut back, 5 bases at V and 4 bases at J, with 11 bases in the middle. Germline values: CDR1 LNHDA, CDR2 SQIVND (reference sequence). In nucleotides, the CDR3 is TGTGCCAGTAGTCCTAGTTCCTCCTATGGCTACACCTTC. This sequence encodes CASSPSSSYGYTF.